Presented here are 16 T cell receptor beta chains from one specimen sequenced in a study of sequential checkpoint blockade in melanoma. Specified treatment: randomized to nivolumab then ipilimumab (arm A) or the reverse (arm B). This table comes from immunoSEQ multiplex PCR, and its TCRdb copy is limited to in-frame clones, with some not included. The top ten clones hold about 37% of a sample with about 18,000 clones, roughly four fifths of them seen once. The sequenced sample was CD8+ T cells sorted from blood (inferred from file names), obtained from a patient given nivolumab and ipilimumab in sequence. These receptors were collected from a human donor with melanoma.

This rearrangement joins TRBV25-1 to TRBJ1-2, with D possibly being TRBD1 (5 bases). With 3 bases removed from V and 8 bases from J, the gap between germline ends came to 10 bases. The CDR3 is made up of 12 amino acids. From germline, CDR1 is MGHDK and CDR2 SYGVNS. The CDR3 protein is CASSEAGRGYTF. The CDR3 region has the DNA TGTGCCAGCAGTGAGGCAGGGCGAGGCTACACCTTC.

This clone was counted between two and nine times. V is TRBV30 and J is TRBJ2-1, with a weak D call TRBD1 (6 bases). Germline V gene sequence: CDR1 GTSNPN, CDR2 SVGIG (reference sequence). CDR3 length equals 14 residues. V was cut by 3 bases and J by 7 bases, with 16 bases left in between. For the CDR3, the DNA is TGTGCCTGGAGATCAGGGGCGCTTAGTAATGAGCAGTTCTTC. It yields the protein CAWRSGALSNEQFF.

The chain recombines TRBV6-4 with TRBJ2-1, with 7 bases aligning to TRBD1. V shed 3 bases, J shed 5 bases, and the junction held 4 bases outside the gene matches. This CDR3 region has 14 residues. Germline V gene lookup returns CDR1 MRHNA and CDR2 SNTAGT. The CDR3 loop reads CASSDATGNNEQFF. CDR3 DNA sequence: TGTGCCAGCAGTGATGCGACAGGGAACAATGAGCAGTTCTTC.

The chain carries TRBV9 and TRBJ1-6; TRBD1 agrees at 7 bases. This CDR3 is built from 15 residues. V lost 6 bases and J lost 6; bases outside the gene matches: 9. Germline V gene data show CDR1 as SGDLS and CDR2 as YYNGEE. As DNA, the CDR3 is TGTGCCAGCACTGAGGGGGCAGGGCTTAATTCACCCCTCCACTTT. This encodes CASTEGAGLNSPLHF.

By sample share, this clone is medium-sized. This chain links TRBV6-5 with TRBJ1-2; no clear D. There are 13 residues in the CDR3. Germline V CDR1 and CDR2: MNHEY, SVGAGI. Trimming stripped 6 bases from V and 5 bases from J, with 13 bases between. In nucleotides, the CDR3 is TGTGCCAGCAGCGGGTTTCGAGCTTATGGCTACACCTTC. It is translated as CASSGFRAYGYTF.

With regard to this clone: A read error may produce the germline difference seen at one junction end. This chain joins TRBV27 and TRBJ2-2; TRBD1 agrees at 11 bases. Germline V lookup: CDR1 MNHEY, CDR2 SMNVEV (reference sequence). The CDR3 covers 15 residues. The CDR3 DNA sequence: TGTGCCAGCGGGACAGGGGGGGCGAACGCCGGGGAGCTGTTTTTT. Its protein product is CASGTGGANAGELFF.

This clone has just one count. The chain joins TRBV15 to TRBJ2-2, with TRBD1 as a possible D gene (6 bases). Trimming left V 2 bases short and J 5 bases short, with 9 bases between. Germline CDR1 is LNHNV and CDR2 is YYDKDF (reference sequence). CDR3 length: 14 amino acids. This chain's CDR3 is CATSRNRETGELFF. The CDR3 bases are TGTGCCACCAGCAGAAACAGGGAAACCGGGGAGCTGTTTTTT.

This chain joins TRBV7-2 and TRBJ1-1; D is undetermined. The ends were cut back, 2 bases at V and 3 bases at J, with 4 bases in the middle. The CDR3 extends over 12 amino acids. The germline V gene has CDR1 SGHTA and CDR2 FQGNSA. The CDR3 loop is CASSLTYTEAFF. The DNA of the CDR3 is TGTGCCAGCAGCTTAACATACACTGAAGCTTTCTTT.

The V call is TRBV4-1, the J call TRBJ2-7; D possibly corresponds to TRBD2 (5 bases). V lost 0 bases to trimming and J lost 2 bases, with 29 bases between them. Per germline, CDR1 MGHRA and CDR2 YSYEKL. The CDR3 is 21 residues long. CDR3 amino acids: CASSQDVEAAEVYGWAYEQYF. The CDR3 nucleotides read TGCGCCAGCAGCCAAGACGTTGAAGCGGCAGAGGTCTATGGTTGGGCCTACGAGCAGTACTTC.

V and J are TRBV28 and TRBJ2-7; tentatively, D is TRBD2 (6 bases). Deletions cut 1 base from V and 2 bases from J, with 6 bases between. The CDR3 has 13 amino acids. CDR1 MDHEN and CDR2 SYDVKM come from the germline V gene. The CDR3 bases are TGTGCCAGCAGTTTATTAGCGGCCTACGAGCAGTACTTC. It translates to CASSLLAAYEQYF.

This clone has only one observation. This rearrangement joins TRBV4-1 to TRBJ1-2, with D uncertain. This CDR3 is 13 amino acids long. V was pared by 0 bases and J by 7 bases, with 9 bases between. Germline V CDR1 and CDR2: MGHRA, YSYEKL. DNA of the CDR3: TGCGCCAGCAGCCAAGAGACCCTAGCTGGCTACACCTTC. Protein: CASSQETLAGYTF.

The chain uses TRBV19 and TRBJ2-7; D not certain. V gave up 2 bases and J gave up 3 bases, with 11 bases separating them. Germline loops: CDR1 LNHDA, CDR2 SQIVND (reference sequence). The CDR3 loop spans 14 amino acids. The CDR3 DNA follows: TGTGCCAGTAGTATAAGTTTGGGCTTCTACGAGCAGTACTTC. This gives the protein CASSISLGFYEQYF.

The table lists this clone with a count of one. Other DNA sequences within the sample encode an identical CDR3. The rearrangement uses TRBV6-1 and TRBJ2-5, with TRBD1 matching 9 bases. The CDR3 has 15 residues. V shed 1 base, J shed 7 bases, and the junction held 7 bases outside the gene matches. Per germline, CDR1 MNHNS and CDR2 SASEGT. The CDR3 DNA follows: TGTGCCAGCAGTGAAGGGACAGGGGAGGTTGGGACCCAGTACTTC. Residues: CASSEGTGEVGTQYF.

CDR3 sequence (DNA): TGTGCCAGCAGTCCCGGGGACAGGGGGTTTCTACCCCTCCACTTT. Its translation is CASSPGDRGFLPLHF. The gene calls are TRBV27 and TRBJ1-6; 11 bases are a match to TRBD1. The CDR3 has 15 residues. Germline loops: CDR1 MNHEY, CDR2 SMNVEV (reference sequence). V lost 5 bases, J lost 12 bases, and 9 bases stayed unmatched.

The CDR3 region is CASSQELLNQPQHF. DNA for the CDR3: TGCGCCAGCAGCCAAGAACTGCTTAATCAGCCCCAGCATTTT. The V call is TRBV4-3, the J call TRBJ1-5; D remains unclear. V dropped 0 bases and J dropped 4 bases, with 7 bases sitting between them. Germline CDR1 is LGHNA and CDR2 is YSLEER. The CDR3 spans 14 residues.

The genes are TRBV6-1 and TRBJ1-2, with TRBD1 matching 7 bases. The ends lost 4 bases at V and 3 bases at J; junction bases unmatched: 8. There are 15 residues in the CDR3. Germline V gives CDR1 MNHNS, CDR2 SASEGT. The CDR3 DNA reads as TGTGCCAGCAGTGGGACCCGGACAGGATACTATGGCTACACCTTC. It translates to CASSGTRTGYYGYTF.